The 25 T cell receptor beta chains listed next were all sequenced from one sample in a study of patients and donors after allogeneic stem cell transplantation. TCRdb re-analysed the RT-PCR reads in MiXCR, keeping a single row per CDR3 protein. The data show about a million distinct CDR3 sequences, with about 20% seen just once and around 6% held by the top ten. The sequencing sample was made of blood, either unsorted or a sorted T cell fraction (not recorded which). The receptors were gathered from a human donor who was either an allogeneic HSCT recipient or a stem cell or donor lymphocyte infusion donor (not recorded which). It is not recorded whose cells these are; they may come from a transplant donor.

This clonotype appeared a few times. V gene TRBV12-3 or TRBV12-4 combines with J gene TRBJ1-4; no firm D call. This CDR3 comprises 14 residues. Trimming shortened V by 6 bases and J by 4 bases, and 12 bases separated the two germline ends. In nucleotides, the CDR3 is TGTGCCAGCAGCACTACAGCTTTTAATGAAAAACTGTTTTTT. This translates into CASSTTAFNEKLFF.

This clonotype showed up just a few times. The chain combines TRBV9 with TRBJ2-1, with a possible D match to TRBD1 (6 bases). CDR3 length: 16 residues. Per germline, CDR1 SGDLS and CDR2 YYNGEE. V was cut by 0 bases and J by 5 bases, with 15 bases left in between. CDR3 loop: CASSVALGARNNEQFF. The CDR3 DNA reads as TGTGCCAGCAGCGTAGCTTTGGGGGCGCGGAACAATGAGCAGTTCTTC.

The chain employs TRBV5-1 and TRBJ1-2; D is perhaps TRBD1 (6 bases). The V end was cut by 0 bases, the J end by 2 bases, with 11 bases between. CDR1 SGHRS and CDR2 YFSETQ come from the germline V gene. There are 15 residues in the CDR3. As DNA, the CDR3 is TGCGCCAGCAGCTTGGTAGGGGGTGTGAACTATGGCTACACCTTC. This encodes CASSLVGGVNYGYTF.

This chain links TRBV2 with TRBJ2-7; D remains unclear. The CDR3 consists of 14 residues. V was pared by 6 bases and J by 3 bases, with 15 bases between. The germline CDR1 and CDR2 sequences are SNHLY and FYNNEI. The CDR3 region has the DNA TGTGCCAGCAGGCAATCCTTATTTATCTACGAGCAGTACTTC. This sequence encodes CASRQSLFIYEQYF.

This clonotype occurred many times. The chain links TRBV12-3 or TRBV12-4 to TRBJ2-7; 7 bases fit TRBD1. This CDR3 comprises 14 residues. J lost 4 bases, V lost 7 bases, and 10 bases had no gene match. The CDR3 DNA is TGTGCCAGCACTAAAAGGGGGCAGGGGTACGAGCAGTACTTC. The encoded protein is CASTKRGQGYEQYF.

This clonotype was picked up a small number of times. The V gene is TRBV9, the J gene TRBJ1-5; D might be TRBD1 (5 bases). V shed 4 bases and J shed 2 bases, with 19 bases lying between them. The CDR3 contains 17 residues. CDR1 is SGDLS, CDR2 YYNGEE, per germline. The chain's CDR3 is CASSSTGSGQGNQPQHF. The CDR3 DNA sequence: TGTGCCAGCAGCTCCACGGGCAGCGGACAAGGCAATCAGCCCCAGCATTTT.

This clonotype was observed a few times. CDR3 protein: CASSFGTLSSYNEQFF. CDR3 DNA sequence: TGTGCCAGCAGCTTTGGGACTCTCAGCTCCTACAATGAGCAGTTCTTC. This chain joins TRBV7-6 and TRBJ2-1, with D maybe TRBD2 (6 bases). The V gene's germline CDR1 is SGHVS and CDR2 FNYEAQ. The CDR3 extends over 16 amino acids. V lost 3 bases, J lost 0 bases, and 12 bases lay in between. Full variable domain (missing parts from reference TRBV7-6 and TRBJ2-1): GAGVSQSPRYKVTKRGQDVALRCDPISGHVSLYWYRQALGQGPEFLTYFNYEAQQDKSGLPNDRFSAERPEGSISTLTIQRTEQRDSAMYRCASSFGTLSSYNEQFFGPGTRLTVL.

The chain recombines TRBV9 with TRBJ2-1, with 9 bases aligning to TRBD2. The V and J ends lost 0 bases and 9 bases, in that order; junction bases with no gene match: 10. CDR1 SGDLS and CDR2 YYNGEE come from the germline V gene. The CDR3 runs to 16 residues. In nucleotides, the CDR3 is TGTGCCAGCAGCGTAGGTGCGGGGGGGCTAGACGTTGAGCAGTTCTTC. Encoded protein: CASSVGAGGLDVEQFF.

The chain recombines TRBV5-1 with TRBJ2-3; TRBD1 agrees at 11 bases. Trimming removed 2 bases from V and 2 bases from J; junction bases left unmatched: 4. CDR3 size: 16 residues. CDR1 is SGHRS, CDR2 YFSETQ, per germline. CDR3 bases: TGCGCCAGCAGCTTCTTGGGACAGGGGGACACAGATACGCAGTATTTT. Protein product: CASSFLGQGDTDTQYF.

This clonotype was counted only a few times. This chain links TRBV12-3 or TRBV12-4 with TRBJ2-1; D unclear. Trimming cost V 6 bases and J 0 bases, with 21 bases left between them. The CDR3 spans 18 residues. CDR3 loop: CASSPDSQVLLSYNEQFF. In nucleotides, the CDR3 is TGTGCCAGCAGCCCGGATTCTCAGGTGTTACTCTCCTACAATGAGCAGTTCTTC.

DNA for the CDR3: TGTGCCAGCAACAAAGTACAGGGTACCACCGGGGAGCTGTTTTTT. Translated: CASNKVQGTTGELFF. The rearrangement uses TRBV12-3 or TRBV12-4 and TRBJ2-2; possibly TRBD1 for D (6 bases). With 7 bases removed from V and 4 bases from J, the gap between germline ends came to 16 bases. This CDR3 is 15 amino acids long.

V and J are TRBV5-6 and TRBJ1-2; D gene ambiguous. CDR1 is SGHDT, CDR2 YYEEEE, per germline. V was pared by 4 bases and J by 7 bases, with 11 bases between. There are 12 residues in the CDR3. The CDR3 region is CASSLLVGGYTF. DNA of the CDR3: TGTGCCAGCAGCCTCCTGGTCGGTGGCTACACCTTC.

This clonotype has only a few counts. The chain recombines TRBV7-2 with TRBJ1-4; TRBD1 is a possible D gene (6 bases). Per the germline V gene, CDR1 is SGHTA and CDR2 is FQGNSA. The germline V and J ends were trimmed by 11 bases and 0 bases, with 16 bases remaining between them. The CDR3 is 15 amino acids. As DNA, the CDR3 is TGTGCCGGGGGGGGGCGATCTGCAACTAATGAAAAACTGTTTTTT. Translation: CAGGGRSATNEKLFF. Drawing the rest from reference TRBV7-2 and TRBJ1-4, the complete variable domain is GAGVSQSPSNKVTEKGKDVELRCDPISGHTALYWYRQSLGQGLEFLIYFQGNSAPDKSGLPSDRFSAERTGGSVSTLTIQRTQQEDSAVYLCAGGGRSATNEKLFFGSGTQLSVL.

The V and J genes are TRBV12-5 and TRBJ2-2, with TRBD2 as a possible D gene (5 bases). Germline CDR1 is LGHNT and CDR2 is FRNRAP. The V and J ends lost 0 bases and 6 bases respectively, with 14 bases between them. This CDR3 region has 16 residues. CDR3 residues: CASGLVRRVQAGELFF. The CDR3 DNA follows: TGTGCTAGTGGTTTGGTAAGGCGGGTCCAAGCCGGGGAGCTGTTTTTT.

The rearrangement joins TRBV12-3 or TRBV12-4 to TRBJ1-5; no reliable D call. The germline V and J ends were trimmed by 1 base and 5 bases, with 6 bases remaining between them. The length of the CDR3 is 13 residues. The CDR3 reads CASSLDWYQPQHF. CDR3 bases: TGTGCCAGCAGTTTAGATTGGTATCAGCCCCAGCATTTT.

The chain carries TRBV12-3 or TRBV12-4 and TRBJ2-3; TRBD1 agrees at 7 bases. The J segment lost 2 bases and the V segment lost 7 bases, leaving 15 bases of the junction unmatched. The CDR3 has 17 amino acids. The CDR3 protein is CASTQGERTLYTDTQYF. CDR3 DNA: TGTGCCAGCACTCAGGGGGAGAGGACCCTTTACACAGATACGCAGTATTTT.

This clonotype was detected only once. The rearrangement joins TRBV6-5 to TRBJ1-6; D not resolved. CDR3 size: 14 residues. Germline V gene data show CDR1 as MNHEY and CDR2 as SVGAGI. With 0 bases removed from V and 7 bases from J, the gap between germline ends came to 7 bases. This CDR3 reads CASSYSEENSPLHF. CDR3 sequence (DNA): TGTGCCAGCAGTTACTCGGAAGAGAATTCACCCCTCCACTTT.

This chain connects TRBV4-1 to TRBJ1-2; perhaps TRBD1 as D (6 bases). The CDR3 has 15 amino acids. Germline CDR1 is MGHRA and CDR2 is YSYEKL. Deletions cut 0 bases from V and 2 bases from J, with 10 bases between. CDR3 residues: CASSQDIGGNYGYTF. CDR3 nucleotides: TGCGCCAGCAGCCAAGATATCGGGGGCAACTATGGCTACACCTTC.

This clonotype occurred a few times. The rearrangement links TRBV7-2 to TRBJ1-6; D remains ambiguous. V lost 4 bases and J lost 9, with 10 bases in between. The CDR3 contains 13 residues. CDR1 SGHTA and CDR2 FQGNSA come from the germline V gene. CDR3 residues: CASSSITVSPLHF. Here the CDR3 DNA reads TGTGCCAGCAGCTCAATCACGGTTTCACCCCTCCACTTT.

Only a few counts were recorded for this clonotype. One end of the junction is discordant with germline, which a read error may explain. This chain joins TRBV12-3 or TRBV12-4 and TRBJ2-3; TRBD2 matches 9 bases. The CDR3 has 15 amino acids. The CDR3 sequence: CASRLAGESTDTQYF. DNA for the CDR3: TGTGCCAGCAGATTAGCGGGAGAGAGCACAGATACGCAGTATTTT.

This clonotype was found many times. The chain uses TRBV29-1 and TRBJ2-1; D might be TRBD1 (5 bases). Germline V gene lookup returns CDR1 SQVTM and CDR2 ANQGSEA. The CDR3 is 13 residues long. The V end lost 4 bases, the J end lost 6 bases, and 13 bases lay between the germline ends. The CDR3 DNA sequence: TGCAGCGTTGTAGAACAGGTCGGCAATGAGCAGTTCTTC. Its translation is CSVVEQVGNEQFF.

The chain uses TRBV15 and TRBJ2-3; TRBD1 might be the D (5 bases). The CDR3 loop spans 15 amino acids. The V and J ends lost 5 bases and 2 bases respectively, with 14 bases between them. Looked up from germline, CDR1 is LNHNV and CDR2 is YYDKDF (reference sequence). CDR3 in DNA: TGTGCCACCAGCCAAGAAGGGGTTTACACAGATACGCAGTATTTT. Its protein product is CATSQEGVYTDTQYF.

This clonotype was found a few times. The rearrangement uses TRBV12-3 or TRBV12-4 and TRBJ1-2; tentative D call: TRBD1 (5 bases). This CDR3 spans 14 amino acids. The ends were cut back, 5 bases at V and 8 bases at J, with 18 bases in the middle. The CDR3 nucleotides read TGTGCCAGCAGTGGGGGACTAGGGATCGACGGCTACACCTTC. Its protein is CASSGGLGIDGYTF.

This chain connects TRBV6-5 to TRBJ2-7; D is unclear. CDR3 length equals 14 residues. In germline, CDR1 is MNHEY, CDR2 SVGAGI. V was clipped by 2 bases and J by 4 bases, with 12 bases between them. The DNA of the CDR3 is TGTGCCAGCAGTTACGAGGATGCGTCATACGAGCAGTACTTC. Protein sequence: CASSYEDASYEQYF.

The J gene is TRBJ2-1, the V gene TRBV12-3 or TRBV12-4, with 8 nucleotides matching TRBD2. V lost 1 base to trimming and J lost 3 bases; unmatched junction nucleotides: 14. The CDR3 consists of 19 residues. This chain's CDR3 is CASSLVLAVNRVVYNEQFF. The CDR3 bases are TGTGCCAGCAGTTTAGTACTAGCGGTTAATCGAGTGGTCTACAATGAGCAGTTCTTC.